Reported below is one T cell receptor beta chain. No antigen is known for it. No much larger clone exists at a distance of one base, and base qualities are not known. The source of the sample is a study of shared clonotypes between healthy human individuals (dated by TCRdb to about 2020). Turning to the overall study: The cohort comprised a couple of women and a few men aged 18 to 49 years. For each donor, CD4 naive and CD4 memory were each given three plates, CD8 naive was given two plates, and CD8 memory was given one plate. To estimate repertoire size and how much clonotype sharing occurs between individuals, the study deeply sequenced the blood TCR repertoires of roughly 5 healthy adults. To increase sequencing depth and limit assay-specific biases, TCR repertoire library preparation and sequencing were carried out by different laboratories using diverse techniques. Per donor, leukapheresis produced somewhere between about 0.9 and 10 billion PBMCs.

From cysteine to phenylalanine, the CDR3 is 19 amino acids long. Kept here is only the CDR3 DNA, which spans 57 bases and is read in frame from base 1. V is pruned by 1 base and J by 2 bases, leaving 10 bases of the junction without a gene match. Per the germline V gene, MGHRA is the CDR1 and YSYEKL is the CDR2. Using the deep immunoSEQ assay, TCR CDR3 regions were amplified from genomic DNA by multiplex PCR. Extracted genomic DNA from each cell subset was spread evenly across all wells of several immunoSEQ 96-well plates, with each plate serving as a replicate. For sorted subsets, each replicate PCR was loaded with 200 ng genomic DNA, equivalent to 30,000 or so T cell genomes. Purified libraries were measured with a Qubit 3.0 fluorometer, size-checked on a Bioanalyzer 2100, and measured again with the KAPA Library Quantification kit. Each immunoSEQ 96-well plate was sequenced on its own single-read 150-cycle Illumina NextSeq 550 flow cell. Per the authors' processing: Because the immunoSEQ output included only junctional sequences and no quality scores, the filtering could not be the same as the filtering used for full-length reads. Sequences were annotated with PyIR, a Python wrapper for IgBLAST v1.9, using IMGT germline references to assign V/J genes and CDR3. Reads were removed for weak V/J assignments (E-value above 1e-6), missing CDR3, stop codons, out-of-frame junctions, or ambiguous translated residues. V3J clonotypes were defined by identical inferred V gene, J gene, and CDR3 amino acid sequence. The percentage overlap between two repertoires was calculated by dividing the number of shared unique clonotypes by the size of the smaller repertoire. Three approaches were used to assess repertoire richness: RTK rarefaction, the Chao1 estimator, and Recon v2.1 estimates of unobserved clonotypes. OLGA was used to compute generation probabilities for all TCRbeta clonotypes that the gDNA method yielded from a handful of donors. In its TCRdb copy, this immuneACCESS table keeps in-frame sequences only and misses some clones. Where compared with another copy, unresolved V genes explain less than half of these, and the others have no known cause. Clone size and V and J calls were adopted from that table, with D and trimming inferred from the DNA. This sample is represented by hundreds of thousands of clones; 90% to 96% of them were singletons. The biggest ten clones account for about 0.057% of the sample.

Healthy HIV-negative adults with no recently reported acute infections or vaccinations were included as donors. All donors were Caucasian adults living in Nashville, Tennessee, USA. CD4+ T cells were enriched by magnetic negative selection; naive cells were then positively selected on CD45RA, and the negative fraction formed the memory subset. After blood collection by leukapheresis, PBMCs were isolated using Ficoll-Histopaque density gradient centrifugation and then cryopreserved in the vapor phase of liquid nitrogen. Analytical flow cytometry was used to check the purity and quantity of every magnetically sorted T cell population. Genomic DNA was isolated from every sorted fraction and measured by UV absorbance on a Nanodrop 2000c. Paper-wide results and their limitations: Because the study included only a small number of donors, the genetic and exposure-history diversity represented was limited. Larger estimated clonotype richness was generally found for naive subsets than for memory subsets. Sampling was limited to blood, and TCR repertoires in tissue likely differ from TCR repertoires in blood. When a few donors were compared, the shared fraction of clonotypes was about 5% for naive CD4, 3.5% to 4% for naive CD8, 2% to 2.5% for memory CD4, and 0.3% to 0.5% for memory CD8. Compared with non-shared clonotypes, clonotypes shared by all four sorted-subset donors had higher generation probabilities. Rarefaction of sorted-subset datasets indicated incomplete sequencing despite the large sequencing depth. Pairwise subsampling led to the expectation that sequencing depth would affect the degree of clonotype sharing among donors.

The sequence was obtained from a young woman in good health. The sequenced material came from naive CD4+ T cells sorted from blood. This sample's cell subset or site label indicates: CD45RA+ positively selected. The V gene is TRBV4-1 and the J gene is TRBJ2-5, and TRBD2 aligns with 13 junction nucleotides. CDR3 protein: CASSQGTGGTSGAQETQYF. The sequence in DNA is TGCGCCAGCAGCCAAGGGACAGGGGGGACTAGCGGGGCTCAAGAGACCCAGTACTTC.